This passage covers 23 T cell receptor beta chains from one sample sequenced in a study of shared T cell receptors in the human thymus. Sequencing was performed with immunoSEQ multiplex PCR; in TCRdb, only in-frame clones are kept and a portion is missing. The table shows hundreds of thousands of clones, with 88% occurring only once. Separately, the same data were catalogued under a study of human thymus T cells.

The material sequenced was thymocytes. The origin of the receptors is a boy under two years old with a congenital heart defect.

V usage is TRBV6-6 and J usage is TRBJ1-2; D gene uncertain. This CDR3 contains 16 residues. Germline CDR1 MNHNY, CDR2 SVGAGI (reference sequence). Trimming removed 2 bases from V and 2 bases from J, with 15 bases in between. DNA for the CDR3: TGTGCCAGCAGTTACCTCGACCTTGGGAGGAACTATGGCTACACCTTC. It translates to CASSYLDLGRNYGYTF.

The chain uses TRBV5-1 and TRBJ2-3; no reliable D call. Trimming removed 4 bases from V and 6 bases from J, with 9 bases in between. CDR1 is SGHRS and CDR2 is YFSETQ in the germline V gene. The CDR3 contains 12 residues. The CDR3 here is CASSPTIDTQYF. In DNA form, the CDR3 reads TGCGCCAGCAGCCCGACAATCGATACGCAGTATTTT.

The chain is built from TRBV7-2 and TRBJ2-3, with 12 bases fitting TRBD2. Trimming at V came to 6 bases and at J to 4 bases, leaving 11 bases not matched to a gene. CDR1 is SGHTA, CDR2 FQGNSA, per germline. The CDR3 loop spans 17 amino acids. As DNA, the CDR3 is TGTGCCAGCAGTCACGGACTAGCGGGACGTTTCCCAGATACGCAGTATTTT. This encodes CASSHGLAGRFPDTQYF.

The chain combines TRBV7-9 with TRBJ2-2; 9 bases match TRBD2. This CDR3 has 17 residues. Germline-derived CDR1 and CDR2 are SEHNR and FQNEAQ (reference sequence). The V segment lost 2 bases and the J segment 8 bases; nucleotides outside the gene matches: 12. CDR3 loop: CASSLMAGGPEVGELFF. CDR3 coding DNA: TGTGCCAGCAGCTTAATGGCGGGAGGGCCGGAAGTTGGGGAGCTGTTTTTT.

The chain is built from TRBV5-5 and TRBJ2-5; 7 bases match TRBD2. With V trimmed by 3 bases and J by 2 bases, 4 bases remained unmatched. The CDR3 spans 14 residues. The germline V gene encodes CDR1 SGHKS and CDR2 YYEKEE (reference sequence). The CDR3: CASSWGGAQETQYF. CDR3 DNA sequence: TGTGCCAGCAGCTGGGGAGGGGCGCAAGAGACCCAGTACTTC.

The rearrangement joins TRBV30 to TRBJ2-6; 9 nucleotides align to TRBD1. Trimming took 4 bases from V and 0 from J; bases not matched to a gene: 7. The germline V gene has CDR1 GTSNPN and CDR2 SVGIG (reference sequence). The CDR3 runs to 17 residues. The CDR3 nucleotides read TGTGCCTGGAAGGGACAGGGCACCCACTCTGGGGCCAACGTCCTGACTTTC. It encodes CAWKGQGTHSGANVLTF.

J is TRBJ1-1 and V is TRBV7-6; TRBD1 matches 8 bases. This CDR3 has 15 amino acids. Germline CDR1 is SGHVS and CDR2 is FNYEAQ. Trimming removed 5 bases from V and 0 bases from J; junction bases left unmatched: 5. The CDR3 DNA sequence: TGTGCCAGCAGCACGACAGGGGACTTGAACACTGAAGCTTTCTTT. It translates to CASSTTGDLNTEAFF. Full variable domain (remainder filled in from reference TRBV7-6 and TRBJ1-1): GAGVSQSPRYKVTKRGQDVALRCDPISGHVSLYWYRQALGQGPEFLTYFNYEAQQDKSGLPNDRFSAERPEGSISTLTIQRTEQRDSAMYRCASSTTGDLNTEAFFGQGTRLTVV.

The V call is TRBV19, the J call TRBJ2-1; 8 nucleotides line up with TRBD2. The CDR3 contains 16 residues. CDR1 is LNHDA and CDR2 is SQIVND in the germline V gene (reference sequence). J lost 2 bases, V lost 3 bases, and 6 bases had no gene match. The chain's CDR3 is CASSIAGTRPYNEQFF. CDR3 in DNA: TGTGCCAGTAGTATCGCCGGGACTAGGCCCTACAATGAGCAGTTCTTC.

This rearrangement joins TRBV15 to TRBJ1-1, with D uncertain. The CDR3 length is 15 residues. CDR1 and CDR2 (germline): LNHNV, YYDKDF (reference sequence). Deletions cut 0 bases from V and 0 bases from J, with 8 bases between. The CDR3, as DNA: TGTGCCACCAGCAGAGACGCAGTCATGAACACTGAAGCTTTCTTT. It is translated as CATSRDAVMNTEAFF.

The chain is built from TRBV4-3 and TRBJ2-3; 7 positions agree with TRBD2. V lost 4 bases to trimming and J lost 2 bases; unmatched junction nucleotides: 12. The germline gives CDR1 LGHNA, CDR2 YSLEER. The CDR3 covers 17 residues. In DNA, the CDR3 is TGCGCCAGCAGCCTCCCCGGGTCTAGCGGAGACACAGATACGCAGTATTTT. This codes for CASSLPGSSGDTDTQYF.

V is TRBV7-2 and J is TRBJ2-3; 16 nucleotides match TRBD2. The length of the CDR3 is 18 residues. V lost 5 bases to trimming and J lost 5 bases; unmatched junction nucleotides: 10. Germline CDR1 is SGHTA and CDR2 is FQGNSA. Here the CDR3 reads CASSRLGLAGGPQDTQYF. The CDR3 region has the DNA TGTGCCAGCAGCCGATTGGGACTAGCGGGAGGGCCCCAAGATACGCAGTATTTT.

The V call is TRBV4-1, the J call TRBJ2-5; 8 positions match TRBD1. The CDR3 runs to 17 residues. CDR1 is MGHRA, CDR2 YSYEKL, per germline. After removal of 4 bases from V and 3 bases from J, the junction contained 13 bases not matched to a gene. The CDR3 loop is CASSPKAQGTGEETQYF. For the CDR3, the DNA is TGCGCCAGCAGCCCCAAGGCCCAGGGGACAGGTGAAGAGACCCAGTACTTC.

This clone has just a few counts. The chain joins TRBV19 to TRBJ1-4; 9 bases align to TRBD1. CDR3 length equals 15 residues. Germline V CDR1 and CDR2: LNHDA, SQIVND (reference sequence). V lost 3 bases to trimming and J lost 7 bases; unmatched junction nucleotides: 6. The CDR3 sequence is CASSIPDRGGEKLFF. In DNA, the CDR3 is TGTGCCAGTAGTATCCCGGACAGGGGTGGTGAAAAACTGTTTTTT.

The chain has TRBV11-3 and TRBJ2-2; 7 bases are shared with TRBD2. This CDR3 has 16 residues. Trimming at V came to 5 bases and at J to 2 bases, leaving 8 bases not matched to a gene. Germline CDR1 and CDR2: SGHNT and YENEEA. Here the CDR3 reads CASSRPGGLNTGELFF. In DNA form, the CDR3 reads TGTGCCAGCAGCCGCCCGGGGGGATTAAACACCGGGGAGCTGTTTTTT.

On this clone itself: This sample also contains other DNA sequences that code for the same CDR3. The CDR3 nucleotides are TGTGCCAGCAGCCCTGGACTAGCGGGAAACAATGAGCAGTTCTTC. Protein sequence: CASSPGLAGNNEQFF. The chain uses TRBV7-2 and TRBJ2-1; TRBD2 matches 12 bases. J gave up 5 bases and V 5 bases, and 4 bases lay outside the gene matches. Germline V gene lookup returns CDR1 SGHTA and CDR2 FQGNSA. The CDR3 covers 15 residues. The full variable domain, rest sourced from reference TRBV7-2 and TRBJ2-1, is GAGVSQSPSNKVTEKGKDVELRCDPISGHTALYWYRQSLGQGLEFLIYFQGNSAPDKSGLPSDRFSAERTGGSVSTLTIQRTQQEDSAVYLCASSPGLAGNNEQFFGPGTRLTVL.

The rearrangement joins TRBV4-2 to TRBJ2-1; 15 bases are a match to TRBD2. V lost 1 base to trimming and J lost 6 bases; unmatched junction nucleotides: 19. This CDR3 region has 22 residues. Germline V CDR1 and CDR2: LGHNA, YNFKEQ. The CDR3, as DNA: TGTGCCAGCAGCCAAGCGGGCCCTTCCCGGACTAGCGGGAGGGGGGCCTTCAATGAGCAGTTCTTC. Encoded protein: CASSQAGPSRTSGRGAFNEQFF.

This clone was found once. This chain joins TRBV7-2 and TRBJ2-2; 10 bases are a match to TRBD2. With 5 bases clipped from V and 1 base from J, the junction kept 10 bases outside the gene matches. CDR3 length: 18 amino acids. Germline V lookup: CDR1 SGHTA, CDR2 FQGNSA. Here the CDR3 reads CASSPLDSGRENTGELFF. Here the CDR3 DNA reads TGTGCCAGCAGCCCTCTTGACAGCGGGAGGGAGAACACCGGGGAGCTGTTTTTT. The full variable domain, in which reference TRBV7-2 and TRBJ2-2 provide the parts outside the CDR3, is GAGVSQSPSNKVTEKGKDVELRCDPISGHTALYWYRQSLGQGLEFLIYFQGNSAPDKSGLPSDRFSAERTGGSVSTLTIQRTQQEDSAVYLCASSPLDSGRENTGELFFGEGSRLTVL.

This clone was counted only a few times. The rearrangement joins TRBV30 to TRBJ2-7, with 12 bases aligning to TRBD2. The V and J ends lost 0 bases and 3 bases, in that order; junction bases with no gene match: 15. The CDR3 has 19 amino acids. Looked up from germline, CDR1 is GTSNPN and CDR2 is SVGIG (reference sequence). The CDR3 sequence is CAWSVPGGVGLAGRYEQYF. The CDR3 region has the DNA TGTGCCTGGAGTGTACCAGGGGGTGTGGGACTAGCGGGCCGCTACGAGCAGTACTTC.

The chain carries TRBV29-1 and TRBJ2-2; D unresolved. Germline V gene sequence: CDR1 SQVTM, CDR2 ANQGSEA. Trimming took off 7 bases at V and 3 bases at J, with 9 bases between the two ends. The CDR3 length is 12 residues. The CDR3 spells CSGAFHTGELFF. Written as DNA, the CDR3 is TGCAGCGGGGCCTTCCACACCGGGGAGCTGTTTTTT.

A remark on this clone: Additional DNA sequences in this sample encode the identical CDR3. The chain uses TRBV4-1 and TRBJ2-7; 10 nucleotides line up with TRBD1. The germline gives CDR1 MGHRA, CDR2 YSYEKL. CDR3 length equals 16 residues. V lost 1 base to trimming and J lost 7 bases; unmatched junction nucleotides: 10. The CDR3 DNA reads as TGCGCCAGCAGCCAAGGAGGGACAGGGGAGGATCATGAGCAGTACTTC. Translating gives CASSQGGTGEDHEQYF.

In this sample, this clone turned up once. The chain couples TRBV19 to TRBJ2-3; the match to TRBD2 covers 9 bases. Losses at the gene ends were 6 bases for V and 5 bases for J; bases not matched to a gene: 12. Per germline, CDR1 LNHDA and CDR2 SQIVND (reference sequence). The CDR3 length is 16 residues. The CDR3 reads CASRRTSDQTGDTQYF. Here the CDR3 DNA reads TGTGCCAGTAGACGGACTAGCGACCAAACTGGAGATACGCAGTATTTT. Together with reference TRBV19 and TRBJ2-3, the CDR3 gives the full variable domain: DGGITQSPKYLFRKEGQNVTLSCEQNLNHDAMYWYRQDPGQGLRLIYYSQIVNDFQKGDIAEGYSVSREKKESFPLTVTSAQKNPTAFYLCASRRTSDQTGDTQYFGPGTRLTVL.

V is TRBV23-1 and J is TRBJ2-7, with 10 positions matching TRBD2. TRBV23-1 is classed as an ORF, of uncertain function. With V trimmed by 6 bases and J by 5 bases, 16 bases remained unmatched. The CDR3 is made up of 17 amino acids. This CDR3 is CASSPQGLAFCVDEQYF. The CDR3 DNA follows: TGCGCCAGCAGCCCCCAGGGACTAGCGTTCTGCGTCGACGAGCAGTACTTC.

The genes are TRBV2 and TRBJ1-2, with 7 bases fitting TRBD1. There are 14 residues in the CDR3. The germline CDR1 and CDR2 sequences are SNHLY and FYNNEI. Unmatched junction bases numbered 6, after V lost 6 bases and J lost 2 bases. The CDR3 is CASRTPQGNYGYTF. The CDR3, as DNA: TGTGCCAGCAGGACCCCACAGGGGAACTATGGCTACACCTTC.